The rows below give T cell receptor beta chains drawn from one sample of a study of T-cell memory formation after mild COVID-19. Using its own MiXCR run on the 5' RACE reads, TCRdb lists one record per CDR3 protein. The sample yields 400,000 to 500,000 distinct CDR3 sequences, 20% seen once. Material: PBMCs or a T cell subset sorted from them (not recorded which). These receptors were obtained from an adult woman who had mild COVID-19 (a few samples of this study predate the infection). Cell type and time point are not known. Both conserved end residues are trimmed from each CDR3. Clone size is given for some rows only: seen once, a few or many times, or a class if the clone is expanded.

AWKIPDTQY | TRBJ2-3 | - | TRBV30
ATGLAGNTDTQY | TRBJ2-3 | few | TRBV10-3
ASSLGPSGVDGYT | TRBJ1-2 | - | TRBV5-6
ASSFGRNYGYT | TRBJ1-2 | few | TRBV12-3/TRBV12-4
ASSPLLGGDGELF | TRBJ2-2 | - | TRBV7-6
ASSLSDSGAF | TRBJ1-1 | few | TRBV7-9
ASMGGDGEKLF | TRBJ1-4 | - | TRBV7-9
ASNGRAGGAHGSYEQY | TRBJ2-7 | - | TRBV6-6
ASSFTGNRNSPLH | TRBJ1-6 | - | TRBV5-5
ASSYSTTGVGETQY | TRBJ2-5 | few | TRBV6-5
ASSLDGLGNQPQH | TRBJ1-5 | few | TRBV7-2
ASSMVLTVKLF | TRBJ1-4 | - | TRBV19
ASSLTDTLANYGYT | TRBJ1-2 | - | TRBV7-9
ASSPGTGSILLH | TRBJ1-6 | - | TRBV4-1
ATSSRPFGDTQY | TRBJ2-3 | few | TRBV15
ASSLAGTQETQY | TRBJ2-5 | - | TRBV5-1
ASSQRTSGSEQY | TRBJ2-7 | - | TRBV3-1
ASSLGGVEQKTQY | TRBJ2-5 | once | TRBV7-8
ASSQEEADTQY | TRBJ2-3 | - | TRBV4-2
SASRLAGGTYEQY | TRBJ2-7 | - | TRBV20-1
ASSRPGLAGYNEQF | TRBJ2-1 | - | TRBV5-6
ASSLGSAGDTEAF | TRBJ1-1 | - | TRBV7-3
SASRQGLDGYT | TRBJ1-2 | - | TRBV20-1
ASTRGLPNEKLF | TRBJ1-4 | few | TRBV7-8
ASSLGENYGYT | TRBJ1-2 | many | TRBV3-1
ASSQVWREQNEQF | TRBJ2-1 | - | TRBV4-2
ATSSPSGGRETQY | TRBJ2-5 | few | TRBV15
ASSLARQGRYEQY | TRBJ2-7 | many | TRBV7-2
ASSEGQGAQETQY | TRBJ2-5 | few | TRBV6-1
ATSPLTGNEQY | TRBJ2-7 | - | TRBV19
SASMETQY | TRBJ2-5 | few | TRBV20-1
ASSPVRGRSYEQY | TRBJ2-7 | few | TRBV11-2
ASSLVGESLSWN | TRBJ2-5 | - | TRBV7-2
ASSYTGYYEQY | TRBJ2-7 | few | TRBV6-5
ASSQDPLSASYGYT | TRBJ1-2 | - | TRBV4-1
ASSEDRYEQY | TRBJ2-7 | few | TRBV2
ASSLAGRSEQF | TRBJ2-1 | few | TRBV5-1
ASTKGGLAGGVDTQY | TRBJ2-3 | few | TRBV7-8
ASSFRDRGGGYT | TRBJ1-2 | few | TRBV12-3/TRBV12-4
ASSVVGSYEQY | TRBJ2-7 | few | TRBV27
SARKAGLTYNEQF | TRBJ2-1 | once | TRBV20-1
ASSGREGGNTEAF | TRBJ1-1 | - | TRBV6-5
ASSLVPRSTDTQY | TRBJ2-3 | few | TRBV7-6
ASSARLAGASDTQY | TRBJ2-3 | few | TRBV7-9
ATSDSGLETQY | TRBJ2-5 | - | TRBV24-1
ASSLNVAGGTDTQY | TRBJ2-3 | - | TRBV7-3